The 21 T cell receptor beta chains below all came from one sample that was sequenced in a study of blood T cell repertoires in COVID-19. Repertoires were generated with immunoSEQ multiplex PCR, while TCRdb's copy carries only in-frame clones and drops some. The repertoire holds fewer than 250,000 clones, 82% seen once, with 9.5% to 15% in the top ten. Source material: peripheral blood. These receptors all come from a woman aged 40 to 50 with acute or convalescent COVID-19.

This clone was observed a few times. The chain has TRBV27 and TRBJ1-2; weak D call: TRBD1 (5 bases). Germline V gives CDR1 MNHEY, CDR2 SMNVEV (reference sequence). CDR3 length: 14 amino acids. Trimming took 5 bases from V and 3 from J, leaving 13 bases between them. CDR3 sequence (DNA): TGTGCCAGCAGTCCTTTCGGGGGAGACTATGGCTACACCTTC. Translation gives CASSPFGGDYGYTF.

The rearrangement joins TRBV29-1 to TRBJ1-2; D unresolved. CDR1 and CDR2 from the germline V gene are SQVTM and ANQGSEA. The CDR3 runs to 13 residues. V shed 4 bases and J shed 0 bases, with 9 bases lying between them. CDR3 residues: CSVGETANYGYTF. DNA for the CDR3: TGCAGCGTTGGAGAAACAGCTAACTATGGCTACACCTTC.

This clone was seen once. V usage is TRBV6-5 and J usage is TRBJ2-7; 7 positions match TRBD2. V lost 1 base, J lost 3 bases, and 6 bases stayed unmatched. Germline V gene lookup returns CDR1 MNHEY and CDR2 SVGAGI. There are 15 residues in the CDR3. The CDR3 region is CASSYWEGTSYEQYF. The CDR3 DNA reads as TGTGCCAGCAGTTACTGGGAGGGGACCAGCTACGAGCAGTACTTC.

This clone was observed once. The CDR3, as DNA: TGTGCCAGCAGCTTAGACAGAACCTACGAGCAGTACTTC. Protein: CASSLDRTYEQYF. This chain uses TRBV7-3 with TRBJ2-7; maybe TRBD1 (5 bases). Germline V CDR1 and CDR2: SGHTA, FQGTGA. With 2 bases removed from V and 2 bases from J, the gap between germline ends came to 7 bases. The CDR3 sequence is 13 residues long. The whole variable domain, filled in from reference TRBV7-3 and TRBJ2-7, reads GAGVSQTPSNKVTEKGKYVELRCDPISGHTALYWYRQSLGQGPEFLIYFQGTGAADDSGLPNDRFFAVRPEGSVSTLKIQRTERGDSAVYLCASSLDRTYEQYFGPGTRLTVT.

The chain uses TRBV6-5 and TRBJ2-7; D is perhaps TRBD1 (7 bases). With 6 bases removed from V and 3 bases from J, the gap between germline ends came to 12 bases. The length of the CDR3 is 13 residues. From germline, CDR1 is MNHEY and CDR2 SVGAGI. This chain's CDR3 is CASRTGEVYEQYF. CDR3 nucleotide sequence: TGTGCCAGCAGAACAGGGGAGGTCTACGAGCAGTACTTC.

The chain is built from TRBV7-2 and TRBJ1-4, with 7 nucleotides matching TRBD1. CDR3 length: 15 amino acids. Germline-derived CDR1 and CDR2 are SGHTA and FQGNSA. V trimming: 5 bases; J trimming: 1 base; junction bases outside the gene matches: 4. CDR3 DNA sequence: TGTGCCAGCAGCAAAAACAGGGGAACTAATGAAAAACTGTTTTTT. Protein: CASSKNRGTNEKLFF.

This clone was detected once. This rearrangement joins TRBV6-1 to TRBJ1-5, with D maybe TRBD1 (5 bases). V was cut by 2 bases and J by 0 bases, with 14 bases left in between. The germline CDR1 and CDR2 sequences are MNHNS and SASEGT. This CDR3 region has 17 residues. The CDR3 reads CASSEIESGVSNQPQHF. Here the CDR3 DNA reads TGTGCCAGCAGTGAAATCGAATCGGGGGTTAGCAATCAGCCCCAGCATTTT.

V gene TRBV11-3 combines with J gene TRBJ2-3; 8 nucleotides match TRBD1. In germline, CDR1 is SGHNT, CDR2 YENEEA. This CDR3 spans 13 amino acids. V trimming: 7 bases; J trimming: 3 bases; junction bases outside the gene matches: 3. DNA of the CDR3: TGTGCCAGCACAGGGGGCGGTACAGATACGCAGTATTTT. Translation: CASTGGGTDTQYF.

The gene calls are TRBV27 and TRBJ2-7; 11 bases are a match to TRBD1. V was pared by 0 bases and J by 6 bases, with 1 base of the junction left unmatched. The CDR3 sequence is 14 residues long. Germline V lookup: CDR1 MNHEY, CDR2 SMNVEV (reference sequence). The CDR3 region is CASSLSGTGGEQYF. The DNA of the CDR3 is TGTGCCAGCAGTTTATCGGGGACAGGGGGCGAGCAGTACTTC.

The rearrangement links TRBV6-6 to TRBJ2-7; 8 nucleotides align to TRBD1. This CDR3 spans 17 amino acids. Germline V gene sequence: CDR1 MNHNY, CDR2 SVGAGI (reference sequence). V shed 5 bases, J shed 4 bases, and the junction held 16 bases outside the gene matches. The CDR3 is CASSLGGRQGARYEQYF. The CDR3, as DNA: TGTGCCAGCAGTCTTGGGGGCCGGCAGGGGGCGAGGTACGAGCAGTACTTC.

The CDR3 region is CASKRGQQNTEAFF. CDR3 nucleotide sequence: TGTGCCAGCAAAAGGGGACAGCAGAACACTGAAGCTTTCTTT. The V call is TRBV6-5, the J call TRBJ1-1; 7 bases line up with TRBD1. Per the germline V gene, CDR1 is MNHEY and CDR2 is SVGAGI. The CDR3 extends over 14 amino acids. With V trimmed by 7 bases and J by 1 base, 6 bases remained unmatched.

This clone was seen only a few times. The chain joins TRBV5-1 to TRBJ1-3; TRBD1 aligns across 8 bases. The CDR3 contains 21 residues. In germline, CDR1 is SGHRS, CDR2 YFSETQ. V trimming: 3 bases; J trimming: 0 bases; junction bases outside the gene matches: 20. CDR3 DNA sequence: TGCGCCAGCAGCTCCCGGCCGACAGGGGATCAATCTCTAGTCTCTGGAAACACCATATATTTT. The encoded protein is CASSSRPTGDQSLVSGNTIYF. The entire variable domain, with the rest obtained from reference TRBV5-1 and TRBJ1-3, is as follows: KAGVTQTPRYLIKTRGQQVTLSCSPISGHRSVSWYQQTPGQGLQFLFEYFSETQRNKGNFPGRFSGRQFSNSRSEMNVSTLELGDSALYLCASSSRPTGDQSLVSGNTIYFGEGSWLTVV.

The gene calls are TRBV12-3 or TRBV12-4 and TRBJ2-3; possibly TRBD2 for D (5 bases). Trimming left V 5 bases short and J 6 bases short, with 12 bases between. This CDR3 comprises 13 residues. CDR3 region: CASSTGDGDTQYF. CDR3 sequence (DNA): TGTGCCAGCAGTACCGGGGATGGGGATACGCAGTATTTT.

V usage is TRBV6-5 and J usage is TRBJ2-3; TRBD1 is a possible D gene (5 bases). The CDR3 runs 15 residues. V shed 6 bases and J shed 0 bases, with 13 bases lying between them. CDR1 and CDR2 from the germline V gene are MNHEY and SVGAGI. CDR3 DNA sequence: TGTGCCAGCAGCCTTACAGGATTGAGCACAGATACGCAGTATTTT. It codes for CASSLTGLSTDTQYF.

The rearrangement uses TRBV7-9 and TRBJ2-3; 11 bases fit TRBD2. CDR3 size: 17 residues. The V gene's germline CDR1 is SEHNR and CDR2 FQNEAQ (reference sequence). The V segment lost 1 base and the J segment 0 bases; nucleotides outside the gene matches: 3. The CDR3 loop is CASSLVASGRSTDTQYF. The CDR3 nucleotides read TGTGCCAGCAGCTTAGTCGCTAGCGGGAGGAGCACAGATACGCAGTATTTT.

The genes are TRBV7-6 and TRBJ2-7; 7 positions match TRBD2. The germline gives CDR1 SGHVS, CDR2 FNYEAQ. With V trimmed by 0 bases and J by 0 bases, 5 bases remained unmatched. This CDR3 is built from 16 residues. CDR3: CASSLAPAGTSYEQYF. The CDR3 DNA follows: TGTGCCAGCAGCTTAGCCCCAGCGGGAACCTCCTACGAGCAGTACTTC. The full variable domain, completed using reference TRBV7-6 and TRBJ2-7, is GAGVSQSPRYKVTKRGQDVALRCDPISGHVSLYWYRQALGQGPEFLTYFNYEAQQDKSGLPNDRFSAERPEGSISTLTIQRTEQRDSAMYRCASSLAPAGTSYEQYFGPGTRLTVT.

The chain couples TRBV27 to TRBJ2-1; D possibly corresponds to TRBD1 (6 bases). The CDR3 covers 15 residues. Trimming left V 3 bases short and J 2 bases short, with 11 bases between. Germline V gene lookup returns CDR1 MNHEY and CDR2 SMNVEV (reference sequence). CDR3 in amino acids: CASSFLGQTYNEQFF. CDR3 in DNA: TGTGCCAGCAGTTTCCTTGGACAGACCTACAATGAGCAGTTCTTC.

This sequence joins TRBV29-1 and TRBJ2-7, with 8 bases matching TRBD1. CDR1 and CDR2 (germline): SQVTM, ANQGSEA. The V segment lost 5 bases and the J segment 0 bases; nucleotides outside the gene matches: 3. This CDR3 has 13 amino acids. CDR3 DNA sequence: TGCAGCGTTTCCGGGACAGGCTCCTACGAGCAGTACTTC. This translates into CSVSGTGSYEQYF.

The V call is TRBV15, the J call TRBJ1-4, with TRBD1 as a possible D gene (6 bases). Germline CDR1 and CDR2: LNHNV and YYDKDF (reference sequence). This CDR3 is built from 15 residues. The V end lost 5 bases, the J end lost 5 bases, and 15 bases lay between the germline ends. CDR3 DNA sequence: TGTGCCACCAGCCCCCTCGGGCAGGGGAATGAAAAACTGTTTTTT. It codes for CATSPLGQGNEKLFF.

The chain links TRBV11-1 to TRBJ2-7, with TRBD2 identical over 9 bases. V shed 3 bases and J 3 bases; nucleotides not matched to a gene: 6. This CDR3 is 15 amino acids long. The germline V gene has CDR1 SGHAT and CDR2 FQDESV (reference sequence). The CDR3 DNA follows: TGTGCCAGCAGCTTTGGACTAGCGTCCCTCTACGAGCAGTACTTC. It is translated as CASSFGLASLYEQYF.

The chain has TRBV10-2 and TRBJ1-1, with D possibly matching TRBD1 (6 bases). The V end was cut by 7 bases, the J end by 3 bases, with 15 bases between. Germline V gives CDR1 WSHSY, CDR2 SAAADI. CDR3 length equals 14 residues. CDR3 residues: CASNYRTADTEAFF. The CDR3 DNA reads as TGCGCCAGCAATTACAGGACAGCTGACACTGAAGCTTTCTTT.